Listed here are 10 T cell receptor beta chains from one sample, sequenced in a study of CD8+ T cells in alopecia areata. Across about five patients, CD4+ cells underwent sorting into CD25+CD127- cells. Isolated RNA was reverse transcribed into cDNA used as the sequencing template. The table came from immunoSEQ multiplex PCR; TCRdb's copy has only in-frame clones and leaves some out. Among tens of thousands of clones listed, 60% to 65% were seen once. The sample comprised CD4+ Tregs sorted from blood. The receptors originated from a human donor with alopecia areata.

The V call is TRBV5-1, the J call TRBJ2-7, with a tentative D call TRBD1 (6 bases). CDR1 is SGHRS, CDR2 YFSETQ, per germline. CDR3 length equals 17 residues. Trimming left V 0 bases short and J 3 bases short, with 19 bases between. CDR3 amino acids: CASSLGGAQGWNYEQYF. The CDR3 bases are TGCGCCAGCAGCTTGGGGGGTGCGCAGGGGTGGAACTACGAGCAGTACTTC.

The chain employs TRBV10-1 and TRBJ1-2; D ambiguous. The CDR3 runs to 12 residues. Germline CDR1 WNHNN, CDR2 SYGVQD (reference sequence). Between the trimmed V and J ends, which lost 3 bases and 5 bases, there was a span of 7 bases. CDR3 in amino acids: CASSERAYGYTF. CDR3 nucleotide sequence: TGCGCCAGCAGTGAAAGAGCATATGGCTACACCTTC.

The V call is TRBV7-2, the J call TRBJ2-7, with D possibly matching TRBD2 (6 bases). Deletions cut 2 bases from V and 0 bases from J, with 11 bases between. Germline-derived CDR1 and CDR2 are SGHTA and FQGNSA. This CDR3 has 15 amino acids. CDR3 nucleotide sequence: TGTGCCAGCAGCTTACGGACCGGGAGCTCCTACGAGCAGTACTTC. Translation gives CASSLRTGSSYEQYF.

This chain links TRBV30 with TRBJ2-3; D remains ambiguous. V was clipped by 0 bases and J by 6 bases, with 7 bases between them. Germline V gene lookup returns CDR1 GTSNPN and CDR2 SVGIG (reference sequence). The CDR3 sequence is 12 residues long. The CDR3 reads CAWSVEWDTQYF. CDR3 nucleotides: TGTGCCTGGAGTGTAGAGTGGGATACGCAGTATTTT.

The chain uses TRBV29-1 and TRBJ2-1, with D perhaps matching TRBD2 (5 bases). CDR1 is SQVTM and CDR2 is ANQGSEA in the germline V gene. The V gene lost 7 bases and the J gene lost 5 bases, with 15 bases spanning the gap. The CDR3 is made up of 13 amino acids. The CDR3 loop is CSARPQADNEQFF. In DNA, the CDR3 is TGCAGCGCAAGACCCCAAGCGGACAATGAGCAGTTCTTC.

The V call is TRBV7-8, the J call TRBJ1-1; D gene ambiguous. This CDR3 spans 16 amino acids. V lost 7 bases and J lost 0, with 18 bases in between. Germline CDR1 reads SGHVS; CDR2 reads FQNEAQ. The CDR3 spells CASTLSRLAMNTEAFF. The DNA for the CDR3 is TGTGCCAGCACCCTATCCCGCCTGGCTATGAACACTGAAGCTTTCTTT.

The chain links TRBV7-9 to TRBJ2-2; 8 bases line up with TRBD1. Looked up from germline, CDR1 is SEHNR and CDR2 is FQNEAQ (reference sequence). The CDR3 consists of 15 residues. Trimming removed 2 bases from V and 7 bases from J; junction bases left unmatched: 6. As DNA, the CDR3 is TGTGCCAGCAGCTTACTGGACAGGGTTGACGGGGAGCTGTTTTTT. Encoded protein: CASSLLDRVDGELFF.

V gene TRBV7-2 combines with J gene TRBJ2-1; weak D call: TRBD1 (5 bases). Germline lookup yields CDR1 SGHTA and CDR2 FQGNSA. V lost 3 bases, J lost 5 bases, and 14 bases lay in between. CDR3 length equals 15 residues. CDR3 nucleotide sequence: TGTGCCAGCAGCTTCGTACCAGGGCTTCACAATGAGCAGTTCTTC. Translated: CASSFVPGLHNEQFF.

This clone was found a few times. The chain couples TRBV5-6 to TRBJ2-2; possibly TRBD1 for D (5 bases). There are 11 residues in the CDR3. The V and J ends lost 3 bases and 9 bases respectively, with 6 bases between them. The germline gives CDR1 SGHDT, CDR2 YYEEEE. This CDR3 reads CASSSDRELFF. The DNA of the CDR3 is TGTGCCAGCAGCTCGGACAGGGAGCTGTTTTTT. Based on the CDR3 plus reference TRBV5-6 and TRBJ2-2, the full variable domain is DAGVTQSPTHLIKTRGQQVTLRCSPKSGHDTVSWYQQALGQGPQFIFQYYEEEERQRGNFPDRFSGHQFPNYSSELNVNALLLGDSALYLCASSSDRELFFGEGSRLTVL.

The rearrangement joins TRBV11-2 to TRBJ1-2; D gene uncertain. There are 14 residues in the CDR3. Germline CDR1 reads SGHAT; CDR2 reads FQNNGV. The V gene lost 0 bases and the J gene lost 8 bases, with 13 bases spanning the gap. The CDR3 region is CASSLDPGPGGYTF. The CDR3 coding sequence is TGTGCCAGCAGCTTAGATCCCGGACCGGGGGGCTACACCTTC.